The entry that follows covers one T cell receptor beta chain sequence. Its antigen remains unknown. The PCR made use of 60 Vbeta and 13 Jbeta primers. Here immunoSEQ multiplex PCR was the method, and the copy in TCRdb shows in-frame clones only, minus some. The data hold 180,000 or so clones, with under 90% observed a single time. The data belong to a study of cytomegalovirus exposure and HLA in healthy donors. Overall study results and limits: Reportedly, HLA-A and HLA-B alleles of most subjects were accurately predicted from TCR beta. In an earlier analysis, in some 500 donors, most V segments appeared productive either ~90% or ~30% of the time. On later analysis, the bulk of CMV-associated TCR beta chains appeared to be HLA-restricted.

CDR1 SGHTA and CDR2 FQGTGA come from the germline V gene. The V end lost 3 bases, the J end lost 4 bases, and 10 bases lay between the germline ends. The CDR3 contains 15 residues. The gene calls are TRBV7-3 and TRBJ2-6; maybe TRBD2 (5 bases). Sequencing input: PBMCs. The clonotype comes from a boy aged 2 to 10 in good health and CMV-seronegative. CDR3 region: CASSFLASGANVLTF. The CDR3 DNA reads TGTGCCAGCAGCTTCCTAGCTAGCGGGGCCAACGTCCTGACTTTC.